The next 2 T cell receptor beta chains were all read from a single sample in a study of blood T cell repertoires in COVID-19. The protocol was immunoSEQ multiplex PCR, while the TCRdb copy is restricted to in-frame clones and leaves out a portion. The sample carries 250,000 to 300,000 clones, more than 75% recorded once. The sample taken for sequencing was PBMCs or T cells enriched from blood (not recorded which). The source is a woman between 40 and 50 years old with acute COVID-19.

The V call is TRBV7-2, the J call TRBJ2-1, with 10 bases matching TRBD2. Germline lookup yields CDR1 SGHTA and CDR2 FQGNSA. This CDR3 is built from 16 residues. The junction had 8 bases not matched to a gene; V was cut back by 3 bases and J by 6 bases. The DNA of the CDR3 is TGTGCCAGCAGCTTCCAATCCAGCGGGGGGGCCAATGAGCAGTTCTTC. Translation: CASSFQSSGGANEQFF.

The chain carries TRBV2 and TRBJ1-1; D remains unclear. The length of the CDR3 is 13 residues. V was clipped by 4 bases and J by 4 bases, with 10 bases between them. The germline V gene has CDR1 SNHLY and CDR2 FYNNEI. The CDR3 reads CASSVDRSTEAFF. The DNA of the CDR3 is TGTGCCAGCAGTGTAGATAGATCCACTGAAGCTTTCTTT.